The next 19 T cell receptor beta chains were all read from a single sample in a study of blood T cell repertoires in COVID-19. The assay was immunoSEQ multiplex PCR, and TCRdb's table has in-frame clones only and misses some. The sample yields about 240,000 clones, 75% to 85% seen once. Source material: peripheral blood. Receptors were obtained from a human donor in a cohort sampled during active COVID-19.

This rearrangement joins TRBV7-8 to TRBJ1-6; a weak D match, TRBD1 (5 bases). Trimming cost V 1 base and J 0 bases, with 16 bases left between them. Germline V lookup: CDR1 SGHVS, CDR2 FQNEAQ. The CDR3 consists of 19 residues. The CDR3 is CASSLGDSSGFSYNSPLHF. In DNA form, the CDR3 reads TGTGCCAGCAGCTTAGGGGACTCCTCGGGCTTCTCCTATAATTCACCCCTCCACTTT.

The CDR3 region has the DNA TGTGCCAGCAGTCTACCGGGACTAGCGGGAGTGGACGGGGAGCTGTTTTTT. Translated: CASSLPGLAGVDGELFF. The chain is built from TRBV28 and TRBJ2-2, with TRBD2 identical over 14 bases. The germline V gene encodes CDR1 MDHEN and CDR2 SYDVKM. This CDR3 is built from 17 residues. V lost 5 bases, J lost 7 bases, and 9 bases stayed unmatched.

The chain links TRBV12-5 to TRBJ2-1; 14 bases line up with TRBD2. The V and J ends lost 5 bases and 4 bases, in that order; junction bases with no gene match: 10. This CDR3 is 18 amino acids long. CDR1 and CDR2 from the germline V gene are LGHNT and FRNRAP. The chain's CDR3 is CASGPPGTSGSKYNEQFF. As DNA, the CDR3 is TGTGCTAGTGGTCCCCCAGGGACTAGCGGGAGTAAGTACAATGAGCAGTTCTTC.

CDR3 nucleotide sequence: TGTGCCAGTAAAGGCCTCCGGACAGGGGACTTCCAAGAGACCCAGTACTTC. Its translation is CASKGLRTGDFQETQYF. The gene calls are TRBV19 and TRBJ2-5; 9 nucleotides match TRBD1. Germline CDR1 and CDR2: LNHDA and SQIVND (reference sequence). The V gene end was trimmed by 7 bases and the J gene end by 1 base; junction bases not matched to a gene: 13. This CDR3 has 17 amino acids.

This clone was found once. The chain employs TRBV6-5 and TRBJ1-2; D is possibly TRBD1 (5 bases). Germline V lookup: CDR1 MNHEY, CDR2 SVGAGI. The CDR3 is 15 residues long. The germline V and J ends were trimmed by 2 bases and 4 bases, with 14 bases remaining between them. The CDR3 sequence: CASSYGGARGYGYTF. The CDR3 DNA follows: TGTGCCAGCAGTTACGGAGGGGCGAGGGGCTATGGCTACACCTTC.

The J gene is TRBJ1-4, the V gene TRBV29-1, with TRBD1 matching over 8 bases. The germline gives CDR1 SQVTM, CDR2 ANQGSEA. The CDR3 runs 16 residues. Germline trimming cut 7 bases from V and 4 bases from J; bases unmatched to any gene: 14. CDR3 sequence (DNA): TGCAGCGCCAGATCTTCCCCGGGACAGGATAATGAAAAACTGTTTTTT. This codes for CSARSSPGQDNEKLFF. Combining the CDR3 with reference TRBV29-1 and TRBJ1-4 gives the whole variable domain SAVISQKPSRDICQRGTSLTIQCQVDSQVTMMFWYRQQPGQSLTLIATANQGSEATYESGFVIDKFPISRPNLTFSTLTVSNMSPEDSSIYLCSARSSPGQDNEKLFFGSGTQLSVL.

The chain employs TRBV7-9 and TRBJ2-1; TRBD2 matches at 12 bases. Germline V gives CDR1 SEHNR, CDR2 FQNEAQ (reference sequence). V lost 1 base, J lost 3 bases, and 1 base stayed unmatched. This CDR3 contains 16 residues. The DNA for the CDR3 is TGTGCCAGCAGCTTAGAGGGACTAGCGGGCTACAATGAGCAGTTCTTC. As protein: CASSLEGLAGYNEQFF.

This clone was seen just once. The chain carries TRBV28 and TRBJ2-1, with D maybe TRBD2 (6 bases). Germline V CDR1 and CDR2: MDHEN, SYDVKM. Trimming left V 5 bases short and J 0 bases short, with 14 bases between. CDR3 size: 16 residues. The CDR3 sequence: CASSPAWRDSYNEQFF. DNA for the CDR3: TGTGCCAGCAGTCCCGCATGGAGGGACTCCTACAATGAGCAGTTCTTC. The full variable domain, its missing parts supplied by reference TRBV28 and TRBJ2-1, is DVKVTQSSRYLVKRTGEKVFLECVQDMDHENMFWYRQDPGLGLRLIYFSYDVKMKEKGDIPEGYSVSREKKERFSLILESASTNQTSMYLCASSPAWRDSYNEQFFGPGTRLTVL.

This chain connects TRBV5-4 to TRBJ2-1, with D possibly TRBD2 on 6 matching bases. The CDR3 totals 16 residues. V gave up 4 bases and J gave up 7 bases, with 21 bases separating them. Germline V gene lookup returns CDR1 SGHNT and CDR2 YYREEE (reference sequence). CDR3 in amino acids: CASSLGTSSSRNEQFF. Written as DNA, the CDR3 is TGTGCCAGCAGCCTGGGGACTTCTAGTTCGAGGAATGAGCAGTTCTTC. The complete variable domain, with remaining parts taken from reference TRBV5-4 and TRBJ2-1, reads ETGVTQSPTHLIKTRGQQVTLRCSSQSGHNTVSWYQQALGQGPQFIFQYYREEENGRGNFPPRFSGLQFPNYSSELNVNALELDDSALYLCASSLGTSSSRNEQFFGPGTRLTVL.

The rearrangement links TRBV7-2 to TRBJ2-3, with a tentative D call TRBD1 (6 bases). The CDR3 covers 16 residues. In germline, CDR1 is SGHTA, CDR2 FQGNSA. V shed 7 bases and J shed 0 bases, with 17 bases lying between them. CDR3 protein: CASNPQGIASTDTQYF. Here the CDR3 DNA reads TGTGCCAGCAATCCACAGGGAATTGCTAGCACAGATACGCAGTATTTT. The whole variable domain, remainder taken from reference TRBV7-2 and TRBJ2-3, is GAGVSQSPSNKVTEKGKDVELRCDPISGHTALYWYRQSLGQGLEFLIYFQGNSAPDKSGLPSDRFSAERTGGSVSTLTIQRTQQEDSAVYLCASNPQGIASTDTQYFGPGTRLTVL.

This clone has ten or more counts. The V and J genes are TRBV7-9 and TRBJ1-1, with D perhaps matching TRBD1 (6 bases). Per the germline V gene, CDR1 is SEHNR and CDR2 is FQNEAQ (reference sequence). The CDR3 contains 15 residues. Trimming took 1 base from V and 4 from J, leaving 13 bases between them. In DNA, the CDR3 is TGTGCCAGCAGCTTAGATGGCAGGGGTATCACTGAAGCTTTCTTT. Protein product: CASSLDGRGITEAFF.

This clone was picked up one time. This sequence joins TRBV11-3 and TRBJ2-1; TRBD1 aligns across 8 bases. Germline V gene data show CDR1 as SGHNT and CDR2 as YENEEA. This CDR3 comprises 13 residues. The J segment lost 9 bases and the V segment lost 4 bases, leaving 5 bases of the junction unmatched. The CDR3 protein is CASSSSGGLEQFF. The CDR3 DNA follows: TGTGCCAGCAGCTCTTCAGGGGGCCTTGAGCAGTTCTTC.

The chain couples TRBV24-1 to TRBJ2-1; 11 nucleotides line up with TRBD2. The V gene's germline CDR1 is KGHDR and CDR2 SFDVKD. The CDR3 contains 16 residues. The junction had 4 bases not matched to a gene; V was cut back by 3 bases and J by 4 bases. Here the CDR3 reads CATSDQLAGDYNEQFF. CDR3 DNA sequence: TGTGCCACCAGTGATCAACTAGCGGGAGATTACAATGAGCAGTTCTTC.

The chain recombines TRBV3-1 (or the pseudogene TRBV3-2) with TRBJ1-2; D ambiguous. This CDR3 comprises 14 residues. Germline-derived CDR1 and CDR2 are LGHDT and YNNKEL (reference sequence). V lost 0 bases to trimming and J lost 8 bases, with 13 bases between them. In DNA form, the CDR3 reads TGTGCCAGCAGCCAAGATCGTAGAGAACGCGGCTACACCTTC. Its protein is CASSQDRRERGYTF.

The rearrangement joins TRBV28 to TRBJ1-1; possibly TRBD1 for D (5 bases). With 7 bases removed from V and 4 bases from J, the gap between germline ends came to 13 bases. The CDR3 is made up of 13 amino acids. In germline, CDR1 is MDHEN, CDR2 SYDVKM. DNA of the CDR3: TGTGCCAGCATTTCGGGGGGAAGCACTGAAGCTTTCTTT. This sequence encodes CASISGGSTEAFF. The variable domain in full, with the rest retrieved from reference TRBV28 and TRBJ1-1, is DVKVTQSSRYLVKRTGEKVFLECVQDMDHENMFWYRQDPGLGLRLIYFSYDVKMKEKGDIPEGYSVSREKKERFSLILESASTNQTSMYLCASISGGSTEAFFGQGTRLTVV.

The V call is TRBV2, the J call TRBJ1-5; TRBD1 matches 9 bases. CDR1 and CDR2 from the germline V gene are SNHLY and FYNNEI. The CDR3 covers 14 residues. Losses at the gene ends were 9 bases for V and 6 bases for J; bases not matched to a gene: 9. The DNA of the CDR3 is TGTGCCAGTTGCCGACAGGGGGAAGGTCAGCCCCAGCATTTT. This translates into CASCRQGEGQPQHF.

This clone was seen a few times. The CDR3 region has the DNA TGTGCAAGTCGCTTTTTTGGGGCCAACGAGCAGTACTTC. Translated: CASRFFGANEQYF. The genes are TRBV12-2 and TRBJ2-7; the D call TRBD1 from the table was never checked on the DNA. TRBV12-2 represents a pseudogene. The CDR3 runs 13 residues.

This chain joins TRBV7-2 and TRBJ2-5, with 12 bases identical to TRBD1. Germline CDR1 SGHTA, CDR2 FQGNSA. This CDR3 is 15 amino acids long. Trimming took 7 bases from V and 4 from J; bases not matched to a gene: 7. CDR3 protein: CASTAGQGAGETQYF. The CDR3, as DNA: TGTGCCAGCACCGCGGGACAGGGGGCCGGAGAGACCCAGTACTTC.

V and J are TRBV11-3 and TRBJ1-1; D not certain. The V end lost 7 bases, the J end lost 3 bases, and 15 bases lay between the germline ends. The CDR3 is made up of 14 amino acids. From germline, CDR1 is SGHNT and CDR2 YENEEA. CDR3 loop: CASTLLPVDTEAFF. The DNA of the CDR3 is TGTGCCAGCACCCTACTCCCGGTGGACACTGAAGCTTTCTTT.